This T cell receptor beta chain was retrieved from a study of early T cells in non-severe SARS-CoV-2 infection (dated by TCRdb to the early 2020s). Background for the entire study: Because TCR sequencing was done on bulk RNA from unsorted whole blood, the alpha and beta chains could not be paired.

The CDR3 spans 15 residues, from the cysteine through the phenylalanine. This entry keeps only the CDR3 DNA: 45 bases, framed from base 1. V is trimmed back by 8 bases and J by 3 bases, and the junction contains 5 bases that no gene match accounts for. Taken from the germline V gene, the CDR1 and CDR2 loops are SNHLY and FYNNEI. This clonotype was recorded at least ten times. No antigen is known for it. No quality values exist for individual bases; no much larger clone is one base distant. Summary of the overall study and its limitations: VDJdb matching was skewed toward anti-spike CD8 responses, so virus-specific expansions were likely underestimated and private and CD4 specificities were missed.

The library was generated by 5' RACE. The reads were generated on a NextSeq 500. In the TCR library protocol, unique molecular identifiers were attached to individual cDNA molecules to correct for PCR bias and sequencing error. TCR alpha and beta chains were both sequenced, and the abundances of alpha and beta sequences in each sample were closely correlated with each other. Processing in the source paper ran as follows. Decombinator V4 was used to annotate TCR sequences for V gene, J gene and CDR3. TCRs were defined as expanded if a significant change between any two time points was detected under a Poisson model with p below 0.0001. TCR abundances were normalised to the total number of TCRs sequenced in each sample and reported as counts per million. TRAV1-2 paired with TRAJ12, TRAJ20 or TRAJ33 defined MAIT TCRs, while TRAV10 paired with TRAJ18 defined iNKT TCRs. VDJdb, accessed 1 November 2021, was searched for CMV, EBV and SARS-CoV-2 annotated TCRs, with TCRs annotated for multiple antigens excluded. TCRdb reworked the public reads: Q25 trimming with fastp, MiXCR clone assembly, productive beta chains retained. Every entry covers one CDR3 protein and lists the most common genes and DNA from its rows. The V and J calls reflect TCRdb's pipeline rather than the authors' work. The sample table records roughly 80,000 distinct CDR3 sequences; 5% to 7% of these occur just once. The biggest ten clones account for 6.5% to 9% of the sample.

A case-control design nested within a healthcare worker cohort in London, UK, was used, with weekly nasopharyngeal swab PCR tests and blood sampling performed. Between 23 and 31 March 2020, the week of the UK lockdown, healthcare workers were enrolled and then followed up weekly for as long as 16 weeks. The rearranged segments are TRBV2 and TRBJ2-2; the central 11 bases match TRBD2. Sequencing input: whole blood. The TCR originated in an adult who was a healthcare worker with PCR-confirmed SARS-CoV-2 infection or an uninfected control (not recorded which). The CDR3 has the sequence CASGGLAVYTGELFF. The bases are TGTGCCAGCGGGGGACTAGCGGTATACACCGGGGAGCTGTTTTTT.